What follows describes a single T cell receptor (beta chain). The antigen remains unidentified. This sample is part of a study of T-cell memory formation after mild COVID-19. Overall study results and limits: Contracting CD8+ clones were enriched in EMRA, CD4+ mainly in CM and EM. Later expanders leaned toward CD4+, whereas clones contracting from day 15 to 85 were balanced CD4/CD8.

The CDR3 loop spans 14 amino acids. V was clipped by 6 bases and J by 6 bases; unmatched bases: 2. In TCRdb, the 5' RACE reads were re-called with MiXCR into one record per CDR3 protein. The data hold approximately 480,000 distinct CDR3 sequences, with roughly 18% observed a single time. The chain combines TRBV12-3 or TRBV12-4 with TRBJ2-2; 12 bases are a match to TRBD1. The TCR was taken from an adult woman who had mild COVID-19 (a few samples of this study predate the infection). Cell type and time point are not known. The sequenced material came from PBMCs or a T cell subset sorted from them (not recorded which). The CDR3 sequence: CASRGTGGAGELFF. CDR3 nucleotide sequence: TGTGCCAGCAGAGGGACAGGGGGCGCCGGGGAGCTGTTTTTT.